A selection of T cell receptor beta chains follows, all from one sample in a study of cytomegalovirus exposure and HLA in healthy donors. Generated by immunoSEQ multiplex PCR, the TCRdb table keeps only in-frame clones and is missing some. This table has about 330,000 clones, approximately 86% appearing once. Material for sequencing was PBMCs. These receptors came from a woman aged 25 to 39 in good health and CMV-seropositive. Each CDR3 is given with its conserved first and last residue. D genes are given only for firm matches. Clone size appears in some rows only: once, few, many, or a class for an expanded clone.

>-|TRBV28|14|TRBJ1-2|-
CASSTTSGVYGYTF
TGTGCCAGCAGTACTACCAGCGGGGTCTATGGCTACACCTTC
>-|TRBV30|12|TRBJ1-5|-
CAWSVPNQPQHF
TGTGCCTGGAGTGTTCCCAATCAGCCCCAGCATTTT
>-|TRBV2|12|TRBJ1-5|-
CASVVQGLPQHF
TGTGCCAGCGTAGTTCAGGGCCTGCCCCAGCATTTT
>-|TRBV29-1|12|TRBJ2-7|once
CSVQSLGYEQYF
TGCAGCGTACAGAGTTTGGGATACGAGCAGTACTTC
>-|TRBV28|15|TRBJ1-6|-
CASSSVGGSNSPLHF
TGTGCCAGCAGTTCTGTTGGAGGTAGTAATTCACCCCTCCACTTT
>-|TRBV6-5|10|TRBJ2-2|-
CASSSGELFF
TGTGCCAGCTCTTCAGGGGAGCTGTTTTTT
>-|TRBV5-4|18|TRBJ2-1|-
CASSKRTLEGRFYNEQFF
TGTGCCAGCAGCAAACGGACTTTAGAGGGGCGGTTCTACAATGAGCAGTTCTTC
>-|TRBV9|14|TRBJ2-2|-
CASSFLRETGELFF
TGTGCCAGCAGCTTCCTCAGGGAAACCGGGGAGCTGTTTTTT
>-|TRBV5-1|14|TRBJ1-3|once
CASSLAPSGNTIYF
TGCGCCAGCAGCTTAGCGCCCTCTGGAAACACCATATATTTT
>TRBD2|TRBV5-1|14|TRBJ2-5|once
CASSSGTRGETQYF
TGCGCCAGCAGCTCCGGGACTAGGGGGGAGACCCAGTACTTC
>TRBD2|TRBV6-5|16|TRBJ2-3|-
CASSSRAGGPADTQYF
TGTGCCAGCAGTTCAAGAGCGGGGGGGCCGGCAGATACGCAGTATTTT
>TRBD1|TRBV14|16|TRBJ1-1|-
CASSPQTGTLNTEAFF
TGTGCCAGCAGCCCCCAGACAGGGACCCTGAACACTGAAGCTTTCTTT
>TRBD2|TRBV5-1|14|TRBJ2-5|-
CASSLAELAGVCNF
TGCGCCAGCAGCTTGGCGGAACTAGCGGGGGTCTGTAACTTC
>TRBD1|TRBV5-4|14|TRBJ2-1|-
CASSRGTGGNEQFF
TGTGCCAGCAGCAGAGGGACAGGGGGCAATGAGCAGTTCTTC
>TRBD1|TRBV5-1|14|TRBJ2-1|-
CASRTGQGVHEQFF
TGCGCCAGCAGGACGGGACAGGGGGTCCATGAGCAGTTCTTC
>-|TRBV6-1|15|TRBJ1-2|-
CASSEAGDRNYGYTF
TGTGCCAGCAGTGAAGCCGGAGACAGAAACTATGGCTACACCTTC
>TRBD1|TRBV18|14|TRBJ1-5|few
CASSPDRGIQPQHF
TGTGCCAGCTCACCGGACAGGGGGATTCAGCCCCAGCATTTT
>TRBD2|TRBV11-3|18|TRBJ2-2|-
CASSSGLAGGPNTGELFF
TGTGCCAGCAGCTCGGGACTAGCGGGGGGGCCGAACACCGGGGAGCTGTTTTTT
>TRBD1|TRBV9|19|TRBJ2-7|-
CASSPYLGQGPTGAYEQYF
TGTGCCAGCAGCCCATACTTAGGACAGGGACCTACAGGGGCTTACGAGCAGTACTTC
>TRBD1|TRBV30|11|TRBJ2-5|-
CAWYRGQTQYF
TGTGCCTGGTACAGGGGACAGACCCAGTACTTC
>-|TRBV30|14|TRBJ1-2|-
CAGNTPGVNYGYTF
TGTGCCGGCAACACTCCCGGGGTTAACTATGGCTACACCTTC
>TRBD1|TRBV7-2|15|TRBJ2-7|-
CASSSSGQGAYEQYF
TGTGCCAGCAGCTCCTCGGGACAGGGGGCGTACGAGCAGTACTTC
>TRBD1|TRBV5-1|15|TRBJ2-3|-
CASSLAGSRDSGWYF
TGCGCCAGCAGCTTGGCAGGGTCCCGGGACAGCGGTTGGTATTTT
>-|TRBV11-2|17|TRBJ2-5|-
CASSLGASWDIQETQYF
TGTGCCAGCAGCTTAGGAGCGTCCTGGGACATACAAGAGACCCAGTACTTC
>-|TRBV2|13|TRBJ1-5|-
CASSLWPNQPQHF
TGTGCCAGCAGTCTGTGGCCTAATCAGCCCCAGCATTTT
>-|TRBV6-5|11|TRBJ2-7|-
CASGAQDEQYF
TGTGCCAGCGGTGCCCAGGACGAGCAGTACTTC
>-|TRBV19|12|TRBJ1-1|-
CATKDGNTEAFF
TGTGCCACCAAAGACGGGAACACTGAAGCTTTCTTT
>-|TRBV10-3|13|TRBJ1-1|-
CAISEGRNTEAFF
TGTGCCATCAGTGAGGGCAGGAACACTGAAGCTTTCTTT
>-|TRBV11-2|14|TRBJ1-1|-
CASSLAGEATEAFF
TGTGCCAGCAGCTTAGCTGGGGAGGCCACTGAAGCTTTCTTT
>-|TRBV5-1|13|TRBJ2-7|-
CASSPGVGEEQYF
TGCGCCAGCAGCCCAGGAGTGGGTGAAGAGCAGTACTTC
>TRBD1|TRBV29-1|15|TRBJ2-1|-
CSVERNRDRAGEQFF
TGCAGCGTTGAACGCAACCGGGACAGGGCTGGTGAGCAGTTCTTC
>TRBD1|TRBV28|17|TRBJ1-6|-
CASSPVTPGQGARTLHF
TGTGCCAGCAGTCCGGTAACCCCGGGACAGGGGGCGCGGACCCTCCACTTT
>-|TRBV13|15|TRBJ2-2|-
CASSPGSWDTGELFF
TGTGCCAGCAGCCCGGGGTCATGGGACACCGGGGAGCTGTTTTTT
>-|TRBV13|14|TRBJ2-1|once
CASSIPSGGGEQFF
TGTGCCAGCAGTATTCCTAGCGGAGGGGGTGAGCAGTTCTTC
>TRBD1|TRBV15|16|TRBJ2-2|-
CATSRAPGQGTGELFF
TGTGCCACCAGCAGAGCCCCGGGACAGGGCACCGGGGAGCTGTTTTTT
>TRBD1|TRBV27|15|TRBJ2-1|-
CASNYGQGVGNEQFF
TGTGCCAGCAATTACGGACAGGGGGTCGGCAATGAGCAGTTCTTC
>TRBD2|TRBV5-1|18|TRBJ2-1|few
CASSLRTGTSGSSHEQFF
TGCGCCAGCAGCTTGCGCACCGGGACTAGCGGGAGTAGTCATGAGCAGTTCTTC